A selection of T cell receptor beta chains follows, all from one sample in a study of shared clonotypes between healthy human individuals. Using immunoSEQ multiplex PCR, the repertoire was profiled, and TCRdb retains in-frame clones only, with some absent. The sample carries some 1 million clones, about 75% recorded once. Input material: memory CD4+ T cells sorted from blood. The receptor source for this set is a man between 18 and 29 years old in good health. Both conserved end residues are trimmed from each CDR3. D genes are given only for firm matches. Size is stated for part of the rows, as once, few or many counts, or as a class when the clone is expanded.

j_gene: TRBJ1-3
abundance: many
v_gene: TRBV10-2
d_gene: .
CDR3aa: ASSEGGSSGNTIY

j_gene: TRBJ2-7
abundance: .
v_gene: TRBV2
d_gene: .
CDR3aa: ASSQGRYYEQY

j_gene: TRBJ1-3
abundance: .
v_gene: TRBV28
d_gene: .
CDR3aa: ASRPIGSGNTIY

j_gene: TRBJ1-5
abundance: once
v_gene: TRBV6-1
d_gene: .
CDR3aa: ASSALNQPQH

j_gene: TRBJ2-3
abundance: .
v_gene: TRBV5-1
d_gene: TRBD1
CDR3aa: ASSLGGTDSINTQY

j_gene: TRBJ2-5
abundance: .
v_gene: TRBV5-1
d_gene: .
CDR3aa: ASRPTGKAEETQY

j_gene: TRBJ1-3
abundance: once
v_gene: TRBV18
d_gene: .
CDR3aa: ASSRPEDSGNTIY

j_gene: TRBJ1-4
abundance: .
v_gene: TRBV18
d_gene: TRBD1
CDR3aa: ASSPGQGNEKLF

j_gene: TRBJ2-3
abundance: .
v_gene: TRBV5-5
d_gene: .
CDR3aa: ASSRQGSTDTQY

j_gene: TRBJ2-5
abundance: .
v_gene: TRBV18
d_gene: TRBD1
CDR3aa: ASSPPGTGKETQY

j_gene: TRBJ2-6
abundance: .
v_gene: TRBV11-2
d_gene: .
CDR3aa: ASSGISKQQSRANVLT

j_gene: TRBJ1-4
abundance: few
v_gene: TRBV7-9
d_gene: .
CDR3aa: ASSLEHGGAEKLF

j_gene: TRBJ1-4
abundance: .
v_gene: TRBV11-2
d_gene: .
CDR3aa: ASSAGGEKLF

j_gene: TRBJ1-5
abundance: few
v_gene: TRBV10-2
d_gene: .
CDR3aa: ASSDSWKNLISNQPQH

j_gene: TRBJ1-1
abundance: .
v_gene: TRBV10-2
d_gene: .
CDR3aa: ASSWGVGATEAF

j_gene: TRBJ1-6
abundance: .
v_gene: TRBV6-5
d_gene: TRBD1
CDR3aa: ASSYIGQDNSPLH

j_gene: TRBJ2-6
abundance: .
v_gene: TRBV6-4
d_gene: TRBD1
CDR3aa: ANSWGRQGASGANVLT

j_gene: TRBJ1-5
abundance: .
v_gene: TRBV7-3
d_gene: .
CDR3aa: ASSLFPLRDGQPQH

j_gene: TRBJ1-1
abundance: .
v_gene: TRBV28
d_gene: .
CDR3aa: ASSLPARGGTEAF

j_gene: TRBJ1-6
abundance: .
v_gene: TRBV28
d_gene: TRBD1
CDR3aa: ASTPGDRNSPLH

j_gene: TRBJ1-1
abundance: .
v_gene: TRBV5-4
d_gene: .
CDR3aa: ASSLVSNTEAF

j_gene: TRBJ2-7
abundance: .
v_gene: TRBV18
d_gene: .
CDR3aa: ASSSTAFQEGEQY

j_gene: TRBJ1-6
abundance: .
v_gene: TRBV19
d_gene: .
CDR3aa: ASKEQEVNSPLH

j_gene: TRBJ2-5
abundance: .
v_gene: TRBV7-3
d_gene: TRBD1
CDR3aa: ASSWAHRDRQETQY

j_gene: TRBJ2-4
abundance: .
v_gene: TRBV18
d_gene: .
CDR3aa: ASSPPSENIQY

j_gene: TRBJ2-1
abundance: .
v_gene: TRBV4-2
d_gene: TRBD2
CDR3aa: ASSQEASGVFNEQF